A selection of T cell receptor beta chains follows, all from one sample in a study of CD8 T cells in Susac syndrome. TCRdb independently ran MiXCR on the immunoSEQ multiplex PCR reads; one entry per CDR3 protein. Of 120,000 to 150,000 distinct CDR3 sequences listed, approximately 95% are singletons. The sample was CD4+ T cells from PBMCs. The receptors here all came from a human donor with multiple sclerosis. Each CDR3 is given with its conserved first and last residue. D genes are given only for firm matches. Rows give clone size only sometimes, using once, few, many, or a class for an expanded clone.

V: TRBV4-2; D: NA; J: TRBJ2-3; length: 15; size: NA; CDR3: CASSQDRASTDTQYF; DNA: TGTGCCAGCAGCCAAGATCGGGCTAGCACAGATACGCAGTATTTT
V: TRBV29-1; D: TRBD1; J: TRBJ2-4; length: 17; size: NA; CDR3: CSARGQGGTLAKNIQYF; DNA: TGCAGCGCCCGTGGACAGGGTGGGACCCTAGCCAAAAACATTCAGTACTTC
V: TRBV18; D: NA; J: TRBJ1-1; length: 15; size: NA; CDR3: CASSPQAHRNTEAFF; DNA: TGTGCCAGCTCACCACAGGCACACAGAAACACTGAAGCTTTCTTT
V: TRBV18; D: NA; J: TRBJ2-7; length: 13; size: NA; CDR3: CASSRGQTYEQYF; DNA: TGTGCCAGCTCACGAGGCCAAACCTACGAGCAGTACTTC
V: TRBV6-4; D: NA; J: TRBJ2-3; length: 15; size: NA; CDR3: CASSDVYRSTDTQYF; DNA: TGTGCCAGCAGTGATGTGTACAGGAGCACAGATACGCAGTATTTT
V: TRBV9; D: TRBD2; J: TRBJ2-3; length: 15; size: NA; CDR3: CASSPLAGTTDTQYF; DNA: TGTGCCAGCAGCCCGCTAGCGGGAACGACAGATACGCAGTATTTT
V: TRBV12-3/TRBV12-4; D: TRBD1; J: TRBJ2-5; length: 12; size: few; CDR3: CASSRQGETQYF; DNA: TGTGCCAGCAGCCGACAGGGAGAGACCCAGTACTTC
V: TRBV5-4; D: TRBD2; J: TRBJ2-1; length: 15; size: NA; CDR3: CASRVFASGSNEQFF; DNA: TGTGCCAGCAGAGTATTCGCTAGCGGGAGTAATGAGCAGTTCTTC
V: TRBV20-1; D: NA; J: TRBJ2-6; length: 16; size: NA; CDR3: CSATGRRGSGANVLTF; DNA: TGCAGTGCTACTGGCAGGAGGGGCTCTGGGGCCAACGTCCTGACTTTC
V: TRBV25-1; D: NA; J: TRBJ1-2; length: 16; size: NA; CDR3: CASSEIGHTGKDGYTF; DNA: TGTGCCAGCAGTGAAATAGGGCACACCGGCAAGGATGGCTACACCTTC
V: TRBV19; D: NA; J: TRBJ2-1; length: 18; size: NA; CDR3: CASSMTGRVRDHDNEQFF; DNA: TGTGCCAGTAGTATGACAGGGAGGGTCAGGGACCATGACAATGAGCAGTTCTTC
V: TRBV12-3/TRBV12-4; D: NA; J: TRBJ1-6; length: 15; size: once; CDR3: CASSLDTGYNSPLHF; DNA: TGTGCCAGCAGTTTAGATACAGGGTATAATTCACCCCTCCACTTT
V: TRBV4-1; D: NA; J: TRBJ2-7; length: 14; size: once; CDR3: CASSQFQGSYEQYF; DNA: TGCGCCAGCAGCCAATTTCAGGGATCCTACGAGCAGTACTTC
V: TRBV13; D: NA; J: TRBJ2-7; length: 16; size: NA; CDR3: CASSILGTGVKYEQYF; DNA: TGTGCCAGCAGCATCTTAGGTACGGGAGTGAAGTACGAGCAGTACTTC